A single sample is the source of the 2 T cell receptor beta chains below, sequenced in a study of spatial heterogeneity in lung cancer. TCRdb recomputed calls from the 5' RACE reads with MiXCR, one row per CDR3 protein. The sample includes some 6,900 distinct CDR3 sequences, 11% to 15% of them seen just once. Their specific antigens are unknown. Described time point: sample taken at primary tumor resection. Findings and caveats of the study: One measure, the expanded intratumoral alpha and beta TCR count, tracked tumor mutation counts.

Source: lung tumor tissue, taken at surgery. These TCRs come from a male donor with early-stage non-small cell lung cancer.

This clonotype was counted ten times or more. At one boundary the junction diverges from the germline segment, which might be a read error. The V gene is TRBV3-1, the J gene TRBJ2-1; D gene unclear. Per the germline V gene, CDR1 is LGHDT and CDR2 is YNNKEL (reference sequence). There are 11 residues in the CDR3. The CDR3 loop is CASSQEGPTSF. As DNA, the CDR3 is TGTGCCAGCAGCCAAGAAGGCCCTACTTCCTTC.

This clonotype rates as medium-sized (0.01 to 0.1%). The gene calls are TRBV10-3 and TRBJ2-6; no definite D call. CDR1 and CDR2 from the germline V gene are ENHRY and SYGVKD. The CDR3 length is 13 residues. V lost 6 bases to trimming and J lost 1 base, with 4 bases between them. The CDR3: CAISISGANVLTF. The CDR3 DNA is TGTGCCATCAGCATTTCTGGGGCCAACGTCCTGACTTTC.